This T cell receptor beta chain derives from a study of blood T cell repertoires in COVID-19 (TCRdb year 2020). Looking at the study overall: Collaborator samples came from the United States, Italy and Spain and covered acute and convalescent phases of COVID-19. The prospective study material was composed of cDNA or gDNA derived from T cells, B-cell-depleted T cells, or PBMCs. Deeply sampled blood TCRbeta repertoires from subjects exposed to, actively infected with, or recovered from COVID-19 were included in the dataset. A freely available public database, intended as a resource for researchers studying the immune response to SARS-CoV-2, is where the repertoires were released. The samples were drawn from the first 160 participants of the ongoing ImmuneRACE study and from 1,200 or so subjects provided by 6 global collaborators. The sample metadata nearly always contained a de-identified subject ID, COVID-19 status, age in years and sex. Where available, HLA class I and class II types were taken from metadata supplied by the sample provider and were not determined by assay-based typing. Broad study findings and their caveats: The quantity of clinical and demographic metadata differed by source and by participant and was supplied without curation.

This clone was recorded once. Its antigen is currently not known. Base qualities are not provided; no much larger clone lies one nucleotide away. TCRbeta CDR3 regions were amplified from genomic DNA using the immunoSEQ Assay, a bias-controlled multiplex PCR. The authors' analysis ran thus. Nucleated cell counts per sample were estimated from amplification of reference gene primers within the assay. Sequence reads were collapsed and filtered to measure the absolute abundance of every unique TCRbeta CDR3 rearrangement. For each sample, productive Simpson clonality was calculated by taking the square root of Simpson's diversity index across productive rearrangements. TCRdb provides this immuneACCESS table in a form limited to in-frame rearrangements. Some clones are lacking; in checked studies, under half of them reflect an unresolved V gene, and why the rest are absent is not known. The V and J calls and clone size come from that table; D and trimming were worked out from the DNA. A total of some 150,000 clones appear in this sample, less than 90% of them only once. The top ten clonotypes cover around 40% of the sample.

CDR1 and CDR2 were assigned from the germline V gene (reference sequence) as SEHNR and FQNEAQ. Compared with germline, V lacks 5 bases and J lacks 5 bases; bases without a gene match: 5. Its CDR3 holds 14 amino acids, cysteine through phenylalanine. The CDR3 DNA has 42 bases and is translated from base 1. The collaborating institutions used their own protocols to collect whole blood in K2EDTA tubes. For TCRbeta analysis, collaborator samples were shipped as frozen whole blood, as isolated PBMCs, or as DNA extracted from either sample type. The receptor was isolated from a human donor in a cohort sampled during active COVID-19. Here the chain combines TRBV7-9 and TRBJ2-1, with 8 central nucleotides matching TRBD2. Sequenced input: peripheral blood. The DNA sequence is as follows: TGTGCCAGCAGCCTTGGGACTAGTAACAATGAGCAGTTCTTC. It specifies CASSLGTSNNEQFF.